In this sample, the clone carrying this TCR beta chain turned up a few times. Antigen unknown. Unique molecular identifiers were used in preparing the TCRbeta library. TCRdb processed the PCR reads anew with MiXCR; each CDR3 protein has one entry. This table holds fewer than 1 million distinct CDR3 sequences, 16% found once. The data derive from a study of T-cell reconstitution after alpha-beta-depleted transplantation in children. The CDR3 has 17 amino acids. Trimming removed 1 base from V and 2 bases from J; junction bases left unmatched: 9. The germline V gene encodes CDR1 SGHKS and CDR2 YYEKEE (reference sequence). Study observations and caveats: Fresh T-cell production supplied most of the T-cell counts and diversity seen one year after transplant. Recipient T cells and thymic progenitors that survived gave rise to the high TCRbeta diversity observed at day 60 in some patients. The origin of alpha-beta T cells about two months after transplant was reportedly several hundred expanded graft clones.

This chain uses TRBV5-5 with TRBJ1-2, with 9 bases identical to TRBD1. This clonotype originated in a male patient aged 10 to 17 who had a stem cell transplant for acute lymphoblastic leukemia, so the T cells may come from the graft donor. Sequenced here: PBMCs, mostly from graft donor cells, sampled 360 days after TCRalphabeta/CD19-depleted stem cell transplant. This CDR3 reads CASSLSFPGQGNYGYTF. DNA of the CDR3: TGTGCCAGCAGCTTGAGTTTTCCGGGACAGGGCAACTATGGCTACACCTTC.